This paragraph covers one T cell receptor (beta chain) sequence. Its antigen is as yet unknown. This sample's treatment: approximately nine-day PBMC culture with coronavirus spike peptide pools or control peptides (ViraFEST assay). The data were obtained in a study of vaccination and CD4 T cells after COVID-19. Whole-study context: Six males and four females, two Hispanic, made up the convalescents. The authors exposed cells to overlapping spike peptides derived from SARS-CoV-2, HCoV-NL63, HCoV-OC43 and HCoV-229E. Study-level results: Although the median of SARS-CoV-2-reactive clonotypes rose from about 20 to 38, the change was not significant.

V lost 4 bases and J lost 1, with 14 bases in between. This CDR3 is built from 16 residues. Germline V gives CDR1 MDHEN, CDR2 SYDVKM. Sequenced with the Oncomine TCR Beta short-read assay was DNA taken from cultured CD4+ T cells. TCRdb used MiXCR to reprocess the PCR reads, holding one entry per CDR3 protein. The sample records tens of thousands of distinct CDR3 sequences, over 25% being singletons. The chain combines TRBV28 with TRBJ2-1, with D possibly matching TRBD1 (5 bases). Sequencing used cultured CD4+ T cells from blood. This TCR was sampled from a human donor with COVID-19. As DNA, the CDR3 is TGTGCCAGCAGTTCCCCCGACAGCCAATCCTACAATGAGCAGTTCTTC. Translating it yields CASSSPDSQSYNEQFF.